Given below is one TCR beta chain in context. This specimen belongs to a study of shared clonotypes between healthy human individuals. Sequencing used immunoSEQ multiplex PCR; TCRdb keeps in-frame clones, though not all of them. The repertoire holds about 1 million clones, with about four fifths as singletons. Germline V lookup: CDR1 SGHRS, CDR2 YFSETQ. This CDR3 has 15 amino acids. Between the trimmed V and J ends, which lost 5 bases and 1 base, there was a span of 14 bases. Sequencing was done on a sample of memory CD4+ T cells from PBMCs. Subset: CD45RA-negative fraction. The clonotype was recovered from a young man in good health. Some clones in this sample may be carry-over from other donors' samples. V gene TRBV5-1 combines with J gene TRBJ2-3; perhaps TRBD2 as D (5 bases). The CDR3, as DNA: TGCGCCAGCAGATTCCCGGGAATTGGCACAGATACGCAGTATTTT. Residues: CASRFPGIGTDTQYF.